Listed here are 26 T cell receptor beta chains from one sample, sequenced in a study of T cells after yellow fever vaccination. TCRdb recomputed calls from the 5' RACE reads with MiXCR, one row per CDR3 protein. Here the sample spans a few hundred thousand distinct CDR3 sequences, roughly 4.3% being singletons. The sample consisted of PBMCs, taken 5 days after the yellow fever booster vaccination. These receptors came from a man between 18 and 35 years old who received the YFV17D yellow fever vaccine.

The genes are TRBV19 and TRBJ1-1, with D unresolved. Trimming pared 4 bases from V and 2 bases from J, leaving 17 bases between. Looked up from germline, CDR1 is LNHDA and CDR2 is SQIVND (reference sequence). This CDR3 spans 16 amino acids. The CDR3 region has the DNA TGTGCCAGTAGTAAGGTCGGGCAGAGAACAAACACTGAAGCTTTCTTT. This translates into CASSKVGQRTNTEAFF.

The V call is TRBV6-5, the J call TRBJ1-5, with 9 bases aligning to TRBD1. V shed 6 bases, J shed 6 bases, and the junction held 9 bases outside the gene matches. Germline loops: CDR1 MNHEY, CDR2 SVGAGI. The length of the CDR3 is 15 residues. The DNA for the CDR3 is TGTGCCAGCAGCCCCGACAGGGGGTTCGGTCAGCCCCAGCATTTT. Its translation is CASSPDRGFGQPQHF.

The table lists this clonotype with a few counts. The chain has TRBV5-5 and TRBJ2-7; possibly TRBD1 for D (6 bases). The CDR3 loop spans 15 amino acids. The V and J ends lost 3 bases and 7 bases respectively, with 20 bases between them. The germline V gene encodes CDR1 SGHKS and CDR2 YYEKEE (reference sequence). Here the CDR3 reads CASSYRQDPPGEQYF. CDR3 DNA sequence: TGTGCCAGCAGCTATAGACAGGATCCCCCGGGGGAGCAGTACTTC.

V gene TRBV5-1 combines with J gene TRBJ2-2; 10 nucleotides line up with TRBD2. The CDR3 contains 16 residues. Germline loops: CDR1 SGHRS, CDR2 YFSETQ. V was pared by 3 bases and J by 0 bases, with 2 bases of the junction left unmatched. The CDR3 bases are TGCGCCAGCAGCTCCGGACTAGCGGCGAACACCGGGGAGCTGTTTTTT. This translates into CASSSGLAANTGELFF.

This clonotype was recorded at least ten times. The genes are TRBV15 and TRBJ2-3; no clear D gene. V was shortened by 5 bases and J by 4 bases, with 10 bases between the two germline ends. The CDR3 spans 13 residues. Germline CDR1 and CDR2: LNHNV and YYDKDF (reference sequence). CDR3 region: CATSPRSPDTQYF. The CDR3 DNA is TGTGCCACCAGCCCCAGGTCCCCAGATACGCAGTATTTT.

This clonotype has a handful of counts. The genes are TRBV9 and TRBJ2-1, with 9 nucleotides matching TRBD2. Germline V gene data show CDR1 as SGDLS and CDR2 as YYNGEE. Trimming at V came to 0 bases and at J to 9 bases, leaving 4 bases not matched to a gene. The length of the CDR3 is 14 residues. CDR3 coding DNA: TGTGCCAGCAGCGTAGTAGCGGGGGAGACTGAGCAGTTCTTC. This translates into CASSVVAGETEQFF.

This clonotype was seen only a few times. The chain combines TRBV7-6 with TRBJ1-1; D is uncertain. V lost 5 bases, J lost 5 bases, and 15 bases lay in between. This CDR3 comprises 14 residues. The V gene's germline CDR1 is SGHVS and CDR2 FNYEAQ. The CDR3 bases are TGTGCCAGCAGCCCGAATGAGGGAGGGACTGAAGCTTTCTTT. It translates to CASSPNEGGTEAFF.

This clonotype occurred many times. The chain joins TRBV6-5 to TRBJ1-2, with D unresolved. Germline V gene sequence: CDR1 MNHEY, CDR2 SVGAGI. Between the trimmed V and J ends, which lost 5 bases and 4 bases, there was a span of 17 bases. The CDR3 has 15 amino acids. CDR3 residues: CASSPRTSAGYGYTF. CDR3 nucleotides: TGTGCCAGCAGTCCTCGGACGTCCGCTGGCTATGGCTACACCTTC.

The chain uses TRBV5-6 and TRBJ2-5; TRBD1 matches 7 bases. The V gene end was trimmed by 4 bases and the J gene end by 9 bases; junction bases not matched to a gene: 12. The CDR3 runs 14 residues. The V gene's germline CDR1 is SGHDT and CDR2 YYEEEE. As DNA, the CDR3 is TGTGCCAGCAGCCCCAGGGGGTCGGTCGGGGCCCAGTACTTC. It encodes CASSPRGSVGAQYF.

This clonotype was picked up a small number of times. The chain combines TRBV18 with TRBJ2-2; tentatively, D is TRBD2 (6 bases). The germline V and J ends were trimmed by 7 bases and 4 bases, with 19 bases remaining between them. Germline CDR1 KGHSH, CDR2 LQKENI. There are 16 residues in the CDR3. CDR3 residues: CASFRGGTRVTGELFF. The CDR3 bases are TGTGCCAGCTTTCGTGGAGGGACCAGGGTCACCGGGGAGCTGTTTTTT.

The rearrangement uses TRBV7-8 and TRBJ2-1; 10 nucleotides agree with TRBD2. V shed 3 bases and J 1 base; nucleotides not matched to a gene: 27. This CDR3 region has 24 residues. Germline V CDR1 and CDR2: SGHVS, FQNEAQ. The CDR3 coding sequence is TGTGCCAGCAGCTTGAGGGTGGGGGCTAGCGGGGGCGCTCGAAATCCGTTATCCTACAATGAGCAGTTCTTC. As protein: CASSLRVGASGGARNPLSYNEQFF.

There are a few counts of this clonotype. The chain links TRBV10-3 to TRBJ1-5; D is unresolved. This CDR3 has 16 amino acids. The germline V gene has CDR1 ENHRY and CDR2 SYGVKD. Deletions cut 2 bases from V and 5 bases from J, with 16 bases between. The CDR3 bases are TGTGCCATCAGTGAGGGATTAGGACCTCCCCATCAGCCCCAGCATTTT. This gives the protein CAISEGLGPPHQPQHF.

This clonotype has more than one count but fewer than ten. V usage is TRBV24-1 and J usage is TRBJ1-5, with 11 bases identical to TRBD1. The CDR3 has 16 residues. Germline values: CDR1 KGHDR, CDR2 SFDVKD. The trim removed 2 bases at V and 4 bases at J, leaving 3 bases unmatched. The CDR3 loop reads CATSDSGQGENQPQHF. The CDR3 nucleotides read TGTGCCACCAGTGATTCGGGACAGGGGGAAAATCAGCCCCAGCATTTT.

In this sample, this clonotype turned up a few times. The rearrangement joins TRBV7-8 to TRBJ2-3, with D perhaps TRBD1 or TRBD2 (5 bases each). CDR3 length: 15 amino acids. The germline gives CDR1 SGHVS, CDR2 FQNEAQ. The germline V and J ends were trimmed by 0 bases and 3 bases, with 10 bases remaining between them. The CDR3 nucleotides read TGTGCCAGCAGCTTAGCCTGGGGGAAGACAGATACGCAGTATTTT. The encoded protein is CASSLAWGKTDTQYF.

This clonotype was counted at least ten times. V usage is TRBV28 and J usage is TRBJ2-5, with 9 nucleotides matching TRBD2. CDR1 and CDR2 from the germline V gene are MDHEN and SYDVKM. V was pared by 6 bases and J by 5 bases, with 10 bases of the junction left unmatched. This CDR3 contains 15 residues. CDR3 DNA sequence: TGTGCCAGCAGGGTCTATGCGGGGGGGCCCGAGACCCAGTACTTC. This gives the protein CASRVYAGGPETQYF.

This clonotype was seen repeatedly, ten times or more. The V call is TRBV29-1, the J call TRBJ1-1; perhaps TRBD1 as D (6 bases). Germline V gives CDR1 SQVTM, CDR2 ANQGSEA. The CDR3 loop spans 12 amino acids. V lost 7 bases to trimming and J lost 5 bases, with 14 bases between them. The CDR3 reads CSGYRVRTEAFF. The CDR3 DNA is TGCAGCGGCTACAGGGTTAGGACTGAAGCTTTCTTT.

This clonotype was observed many times. V gene TRBV21-1 combines with J gene TRBJ2-7; the table assigns TRBD2, which was not confirmed against the DNA. TRBV21-1 is given as a pseudogene. CDR3 length: 16 amino acids. CDR3 sequence reads: CASSKRARGGRREQYV. The DNA for the CDR3 is TGTGCCAGCAGCAAAAGGGCGCGGGGGGGCCGTCGCGAGCAGTACGTC.

V and J are TRBV5-1 and TRBJ2-5, with D tentatively TRBD1 (6 bases). Germline V gene data show CDR1 as SGHRS and CDR2 as YFSETQ. V was pared by 5 bases and J by 4 bases, with 15 bases between. The CDR3 contains 14 residues. The CDR3 DNA reads as TGCGCCAGCAGTTCGGGGCCCAGGGGAGAGACCCAGTACTTC. Its protein is CASSSGPRGETQYF.

This clonotype occurred a few times. This chain joins TRBV7-3 and TRBJ1-1, with D perhaps TRBD1 (6 bases). The CDR3 sequence is 14 residues long. From germline, CDR1 is SGHTA and CDR2 FQGTGA. The V end was cut by 8 bases, the J end by 4 bases, with 17 bases between. Written as DNA, the CDR3 is TGTGCCAGCCGCGCGTGGGGGGCGAGCACTGAAGCTTTCTTT. As protein: CASRAWGASTEAFF.

This clonotype was seen a handful of times. The rearrangement links TRBV27 to TRBJ1-4, with D tentatively TRBD1 (5 bases). Trimming took off 5 bases at V and 5 bases at J, with 18 bases between the two ends. The CDR3 totals 16 residues. Germline V CDR1 and CDR2: MNHEY, SMNVEV (reference sequence). The CDR3 coding sequence is TGTGCCAGCAGTGACCGGCGGGGGAGGCGGAATGAAAAACTGTTTTTT. Translated: CASSDRRGRRNEKLFF.

This clonotype came up a few times. V gene TRBV5-1 combines with J gene TRBJ2-1, with a tentative D call TRBD2 (7 bases). The CDR3 has 14 residues. The germline V and J ends were trimmed by 7 bases and 2 bases, with 13 bases remaining between them. Per germline, CDR1 SGHRS and CDR2 YFSETQ. As DNA, the CDR3 is TGCGCCAGCGGGGGAGGGGACACCTACAATGAGCAGTTCTTC. Its translation: CASGGGDTYNEQFF.

This clonotype was seen only a few times. This rearrangement joins TRBV3-1 to TRBJ2-2; 14 bases map to TRBD2. The germline V gene has CDR1 LGHDT and CDR2 YNNKEL (reference sequence). The CDR3 is 15 residues long. J lost 7 bases, V lost 4 bases, and 2 bases had no gene match. For the CDR3, the DNA is TGTGCCAGCAGCCGGACTAGCGGGGGGTACGGGGAGCTGTTTTTT. It translates to CASSRTSGGYGELFF.

This clonotype was picked up one time. This clone may be a read error of a much larger clone one base away. The V call is TRBV12-3 or TRBV12-4, the J call TRBJ1-1, with D perhaps matching TRBD1 (5 bases). Trimming stripped 5 bases from V and 4 bases from J, with 14 bases between. The CDR3 has 14 residues. Here the CDR3 reads CASSLQGSITEAFF. In DNA form, the CDR3 reads TGTGCCAGCAGTCTCCAGGGCTCGATCACTGAAGCTTTCTTT.

The chain is built from TRBV28 and TRBJ2-2, with D perhaps TRBD1 or TRBD2 (5 bases each). CDR1 is MDHEN, CDR2 SYDVKM, per germline. This CDR3 spans 14 amino acids. Trimming removed 8 bases at V and 4 bases at J, with 14 bases between. CDR3 sequence (DNA): TGTGCCAGCCGGTTGAGGGGATCCACCGGGGAGCTGTTTTTT. Protein product: CASRLRGSTGELFF.

The sample holds a few counts of this clonotype. The chain couples TRBV10-1 to TRBJ2-3; 9 bases map to TRBD2. J lost 4 bases, V lost 8 bases, and 7 bases had no gene match. CDR1 WNHNN and CDR2 SYGVQD come from the germline V gene (reference sequence). This CDR3 contains 14 residues. CDR3 DNA sequence: TGCGCCAGCTCCTTAGCGGGGGCCTCAGATACGCAGTATTTT. It codes for CASSLAGASDTQYF.

A note on this clonotype: Relative to the germline gene, one junction end is altered; a read error may explain this. The V and J genes are TRBV7-3 and TRBJ2-1, with D perhaps assigned TRBD1 or TRBD2 (5 bases each). Per the germline V gene, CDR1 is SGHTA and CDR2 is FQGTGA. This CDR3 is built from 15 residues. The chain's CDR3 is CASSPMGVEYIEQFF. CDR3 sequence (DNA): TGTGCCAGCAGTCCCATGGGGGTTGAGTACATTGAGCAGTTCTTC. Full variable domain (outside the CDR3, taken from reference TRBV7-3 and TRBJ2-1): GAGVSQTPSNKVTEKGKYVELRCDPISGHTALYWYRQSLGQGPEFLIYFQGTGAADDSGLPNDRFFAVRPEGSVSTLKIQRTERGDSAVYLCASSPMGVEYIEQFFGPGTRLTVL.